What follows are 31 T cell receptor beta chains derived from one specimen sequenced in a study of blood T cell repertoires in COVID-19. Sequenced by immunoSEQ multiplex PCR; TCRdb stores in-frame clones only, minus some. This table holds about 400,000 clones, less than 90% found once. The sample taken for sequencing was PBMCs or T cells enriched from blood (not recorded which). Source of these receptors: a woman between 25 and 40 years old who had recovered from COVID-19.

The V gene is TRBV28, the J gene TRBJ1-5, with D perhaps TRBD1 (5 bases). This CDR3 is built from 18 residues. Between the trimmed V and J ends, which lost 3 bases and 5 bases, there was a span of 23 bases. CDR1 is MDHEN, CDR2 SYDVKM, per germline. CDR3 protein: CASSFQGGTAREDQPQHF. The CDR3 DNA sequence: TGTGCCAGCAGTTTTCAGGGCGGTACGGCCAGGGAAGATCAGCCCCAGCATTTT.

This chain joins TRBV10-3 and TRBJ1-6; 8 bases agree with TRBD1. The CDR3 consists of 14 residues. Looked up from germline, CDR1 is ENHRY and CDR2 is SYGVKD. With V trimmed by 5 bases and J by 9 bases, 6 bases remained unmatched. The CDR3 here is CAISFGQGASPLHF. As DNA, the CDR3 is TGTGCCATCAGTTTCGGACAGGGTGCTTCACCCCTCCACTTT.

This chain connects TRBV6-5 to TRBJ1-1; tentatively, D is TRBD1 (5 bases). CDR1 MNHEY and CDR2 SVGAGI come from the germline V gene. This CDR3 comprises 15 residues. V was clipped by 6 bases and J by 6 bases, with 20 bases between them. CDR3 amino acids: CASRGKVGGTAEAFF. The DNA of the CDR3 is TGTGCCAGCAGGGGTAAGGTGGGGGGGACCGCTGAAGCTTTCTTT.

This chain uses TRBV5-5 with TRBJ1-1; 7 positions match TRBD1. Germline CDR1 is SGHKS and CDR2 is YYEKEE (reference sequence). The CDR3 is 16 amino acids. Trimming cost V 0 bases and J 1 base; bases outside gene matches: 6. In DNA form, the CDR3 reads TGTGCCAGCAGCTTGGGGTACAGGGGAGCGAACACTGAAGCTTTCTTT. This encodes CASSLGYRGANTEAFF.

This sequence joins TRBV6-5 and TRBJ2-2, with D unresolved. This CDR3 is built from 13 residues. V gave up 7 bases and J gave up 7 bases, with 13 bases separating them. Germline V gene lookup returns CDR1 MNHEY and CDR2 SVGAGI. The CDR3 sequence is CASTLSRNGELFF. CDR3 DNA: TGTGCCAGCACCCTATCAAGAAACGGGGAGCTGTTTTTT.

The chain joins TRBV28 to TRBJ2-5, with 7 bases aligning to TRBD1. V shed 11 bases and J 3 bases; nucleotides not matched to a gene: 6. This CDR3 has 12 residues. The germline gives CDR1 MDHEN, CDR2 SYDVKM. The DNA of the CDR3 is TGTGCCCACAACAGGGGCGAAGAGACCCAGTACTTC. It specifies CAHNRGEETQYF.

CDR3: CASSFTPGGISPLHF. The CDR3 nucleotides read TGCGCCAGCAGCTTTACCCCTGGGGGGATTTCACCCCTCCACTTT. The gene calls are TRBV5-1 and TRBJ1-6, with a weak D call TRBD1 (5 bases). This CDR3 contains 15 residues. The ends were cut back, 2 bases at V and 9 bases at J, with 15 bases in the middle. Germline lookup yields CDR1 SGHRS and CDR2 YFSETQ.

V gene TRBV6-4 combines with J gene TRBJ2-3; 7 nucleotides agree with TRBD2. J gave up 3 bases and V 2 bases, and 8 bases lay outside the gene matches. The CDR3 is 16 amino acids. Per germline, CDR1 MRHNA and CDR2 SNTAGT. The CDR3 region is CASSDEGPGGTDTQYF. The CDR3 coding sequence is TGTGCCAGCAGTGACGAGGGACCGGGGGGTACAGATACGCAGTATTTT.

V gene TRBV19 combines with J gene TRBJ2-7; 9 nucleotides align to TRBD1. The J segment lost 7 bases and the V segment lost 5 bases, leaving 15 bases of the junction unmatched. The CDR3 sequence is 16 residues long. The V gene's germline CDR1 is LNHDA and CDR2 SQIVND (reference sequence). CDR3 coding DNA: TGTGCCAGTAGTCCAAAGGGGACAGGGTTGAGAGGTGAGCAGTACTTC. This gives the protein CASSPKGTGLRGEQYF.

V usage is TRBV7-9 and J usage is TRBJ1-1, with 8 positions matching TRBD1. The V and J ends lost 5 bases and 6 bases, in that order; junction bases with no gene match: 5. The length of the CDR3 is 13 residues. CDR1 is SEHNR, CDR2 FQNEAQ, per germline (reference sequence). CDR3 in amino acids: CASSETGVSEAFF. The DNA of the CDR3 is TGTGCCAGCAGCGAGACAGGGGTCTCTGAAGCTTTCTTT.

The V and J genes are TRBV7-8 and TRBJ1-2, with TRBD1 matching 9 bases. The germline CDR1 and CDR2 sequences are SGHVS and FQNEAQ. There are 13 residues in the CDR3. The trim removed 5 bases at V and 7 bases at J, leaving 5 bases unmatched. The CDR3 bases are TGTGCCAGCAGCCCTCGGGACAGGGCTGGCTACACCTTC. Residues: CASSPRDRAGYTF.

The chain recombines TRBV7-9 with TRBJ1-2; 11 bases match TRBD1. Per the germline V gene, CDR1 is SEHNR and CDR2 is FQNEAQ (reference sequence). V was clipped by 6 bases and J by 5 bases; unmatched bases: 8. There are 15 residues in the CDR3. CDR3 amino acids: CASSPGQGARYGYTF. CDR3 bases: TGTGCCAGCAGTCCCGGACAGGGGGCGCGGTATGGCTACACCTTC.

This clone has just a few counts. This chain links TRBV2 with TRBJ2-1, with D possibly TRBD2 on 6 matching bases. CDR3 length: 12 amino acids. Deletions cut 4 bases from V and 10 bases from J, with 11 bases between. Germline assignment: CDR1 SNHLY and CDR2 FYNNEI. CDR3 nucleotides: TGTGCCAGCAGTGCCACTGGGGGGGAGCAGTTCTTC. Protein: CASSATGGEQFF. Full variable domain (remainder filled in from reference TRBV2 and TRBJ2-1): EPEVTQTPSHQVTQMGQEVILRCVPISNHLYFYWYRQILGQKVEFLVSFYNNEISEKSEIFDDQFSVERPDGSNFTLKIRSTKLEDSAMYFCASSATGGEQFFGPGTRLTVL.

The chain's CDR3 is CASSADRIYEQYF. As DNA, the CDR3 is TGTGCCAGCAGTGCAGACAGAATCTACGAGCAGTACTTC. This rearrangement joins TRBV2 to TRBJ2-7; D possibly corresponds to TRBD1 (5 bases). The ends were cut back, 4 bases at V and 3 bases at J, with 10 bases in the middle. The CDR3 sequence is 13 residues long. The V gene's germline CDR1 is SNHLY and CDR2 FYNNEI. Based on the CDR3 plus reference TRBV2 and TRBJ2-7, the full variable domain is EPEVTQTPSHQVTQMGQEVILRCVPISNHLYFYWYRQILGQKVEFLVSFYNNEISEKSEIFDDQFSVERPDGSNFTLKIRSTKLEDSAMYFCASSADRIYEQYFGPGTRLTVT.

This sequence joins TRBV28 and TRBJ1-2, with 8 bases matching TRBD1. V lost 3 bases, J lost 7 bases, and 4 bases stayed unmatched. CDR3 length: 13 amino acids. Germline CDR1 and CDR2: MDHEN and SYDVKM. For the CDR3, the DNA is TGTGCCAGCAGTTTGGACAGGGTATTTGGCTACACCTTC. Amino acid sequence: CASSLDRVFGYTF.

J is TRBJ2-5 and V is TRBV29-1; D not certain. Germline lookup yields CDR1 SQVTM and CDR2 ANQGSEA. The CDR3 is 10 residues long. With 4 bases removed from V and 5 bases from J, the gap between germline ends came to 5 bases. For the CDR3, the DNA is TGCAGCGTTGCCGGGGAGACCCAGTACTTC. The encoded protein is CSVAGETQYF.

CDR3 region: CASRRQGTQPQHF. The CDR3 coding sequence is TGTGCCAGCAGAAGACAGGGGACTCAGCCCCAGCATTTT. The chain combines TRBV6-5 with TRBJ1-5, with TRBD1 matching over 8 bases. The length of the CDR3 is 13 residues. J lost 6 bases, V lost 6 bases, and 4 bases had no gene match. CDR1 is MNHEY and CDR2 is SVGAGI in the germline V gene.

This clone has just one count. V usage is TRBV18 and J usage is TRBJ2-1, with 10 bases that match TRBD2. CDR1 and CDR2 (germline): KGHSH, LQKENI. The CDR3 extends over 15 amino acids. The ends lost 6 bases at V and 5 bases at J; junction bases unmatched: 7. The chain's CDR3 is CASSLSGGAHNEQFF. The CDR3 nucleotides read TGTGCCAGCTCCCTCAGCGGGGGGGCCCACAATGAGCAGTTCTTC.

This clone was seen only a few times. The rearrangement links TRBV19 to TRBJ2-2; 7 positions agree with TRBD1. This CDR3 is built from 14 residues. The V gene's germline CDR1 is LNHDA and CDR2 SQIVND (reference sequence). V shed 8 bases and J 0 bases; nucleotides not matched to a gene: 3. DNA for the CDR3: TGTGCCAGTCGGACAGGCGCGAACACCGGGGAGCTGTTTTTT. Its protein product is CASRTGANTGELFF.

This clone appeared once. V is TRBV6-5 and J is TRBJ1-2; D gene uncertain. Germline values: CDR1 MNHEY, CDR2 SVGAGI. Between the trimmed V and J ends, which lost 7 bases and 4 bases, there was a span of 16 bases. The length of the CDR3 is 14 residues. DNA of the CDR3: TGTGCCAGCACCAACGATGCGTTCCGCTATGGCTACACCTTC. It is translated as CASTNDAFRYGYTF.

The J gene is TRBJ1-6, the V gene TRBV27; 9 bases map to TRBD1. Germline V gene sequence: CDR1 MNHEY, CDR2 SMNVEV (reference sequence). The CDR3 is made up of 20 amino acids. V was pared by 2 bases and J by 0 bases, with 11 bases of the junction left unmatched. The chain's CDR3 is CASSLRTGTGRYSYNSPLHF. DNA of the CDR3: TGTGCCAGCAGTTTAAGAACCGGGACAGGGAGATACTCCTATAATTCACCCCTCCACTTT.

The rearrangement joins TRBV29-1 to TRBJ1-1; D may be TRBD1 (5 bases). The CDR3 is made up of 12 amino acids. Trimming removed 4 bases from V and 6 bases from J, with 12 bases in between. The germline CDR1 and CDR2 sequences are SQVTM and ANQGSEA. CDR3 bases: TGCAGCGTTGGGCAGGGTAGGGCTGAAGCTTTCTTT. Amino acids: CSVGQGRAEAFF.

The V call is TRBV29-1, the J call TRBJ2-3; D unclear. The CDR3 has 11 amino acids. Germline V gives CDR1 SQVTM, CDR2 ANQGSEA. The germline V and J ends were trimmed by 5 bases and 10 bases, with 13 bases remaining between them. CDR3 nucleotide sequence: TGCAGCGTTAATCTCGCCCGGGCGCAGTATTTT. Its protein product is CSVNLARAQYF.

The chain has TRBV7-9 and TRBJ1-3; 8 bases match TRBD1. Germline CDR1 is SEHNR and CDR2 is FQNEAQ (reference sequence). This CDR3 is built from 14 residues. Losses at the gene ends were 5 bases for V and 8 bases for J; bases not matched to a gene: 8. The CDR3 spells CASSPRQGADTIYF. The CDR3 region has the DNA TGTGCCAGCAGCCCCCGCCAGGGGGCAGACACCATATATTTT.

This chain connects TRBV7-8 to TRBJ2-7, with TRBD2 as a possible D gene (5 bases). V lost 3 bases to trimming and J lost 1 base, with 16 bases between them. CDR1 SGHVS and CDR2 FQNEAQ come from the germline V gene. This CDR3 is built from 16 residues. The CDR3 DNA is TGTGCCAGCAGCTTTTATGCCCCGGGAAAGTCCTACGAGCAGTACTTC. Its protein product is CASSFYAPGKSYEQYF. Full variable domain (outside the CDR3, taken from reference TRBV7-8 and TRBJ2-7): GAGVSQSPRYKVAKRGQDVALRCDPISGHVSLFWYQQALGQGPEFLTYFQNEAQLDKSGLPSDRFFAERPEGSVSTLKIQRTQQEDSAVYLCASSFYAPGKSYEQYFGPGTRLTVT.

The rearrangement joins TRBV29-1 to TRBJ2-5; TRBD1 matches at 8 bases. The germline V gene encodes CDR1 SQVTM and CDR2 ANQGSEA. Trimming cost V 6 bases and J 2 bases; bases outside gene matches: 8. This CDR3 is 14 amino acids long. In DNA form, the CDR3 reads TGCAGCGTAAGACAGGGGAGACCGCAAGAGACCCAGTACTTC. This encodes CSVRQGRPQETQYF.

The chain employs TRBV19 and TRBJ1-5; 9 nucleotides match TRBD1. The germline gives CDR1 LNHDA, CDR2 SQIVND (reference sequence). CDR3 length: 15 amino acids. V lost 3 bases and J lost 9; bases outside the gene matches: 9. The CDR3 DNA follows: TGTGCCAGTAGTATTGCGCGACAGGGGGACTCGCCCCAGCATTTT. It codes for CASSIARQGDSPQHF.

The sample holds one count of this clone. This rearrangement joins TRBV5-1 to TRBJ2-7, with D possibly TRBD2 on 5 matching bases. This CDR3 contains 16 residues. Between the trimmed V and J ends, which lost 5 bases and 0 bases, there was a span of 18 bases. From germline, CDR1 is SGHRS and CDR2 YFSETQ. The CDR3 is CASRGANSGPSYEQYF. CDR3 DNA sequence: TGCGCCAGCAGGGGAGCCAATAGTGGGCCCTCCTACGAGCAGTACTTC.

This clone was detected only a few times. This chain connects TRBV5-1 to TRBJ2-7; perhaps TRBD2 as D (5 bases). The CDR3 totals 12 residues. Trimming took 4 bases from V and 7 from J, leaving 12 bases between them. The V gene's germline CDR1 is SGHRS and CDR2 YFSETQ. The CDR3: CASSPGGPEQYF. In nucleotides, the CDR3 is TGCGCCAGCAGCCCCGGAGGCCCTGAGCAGTACTTC.

The genes are TRBV6-5 and TRBJ2-7; 9 bases match TRBD1. Losses at the gene ends were 7 bases for V and 3 bases for J; bases not matched to a gene: 10. The CDR3 covers 15 residues. Germline V CDR1 and CDR2: MNHEY, SVGAGI. This chain's CDR3 is CASIGRGTGIYEQYF. The DNA for the CDR3 is TGTGCCAGCATTGGACGCGGGACAGGGATCTACGAGCAGTACTTC.

This clone appeared a single time. The J gene is TRBJ1-5, the V gene TRBV10-3; D is unclear. Trimming cost V 3 bases and J 1 base, with 13 bases left between them. The CDR3 has 16 residues. Germline V lookup: CDR1 ENHRY, CDR2 SYGVKD. The CDR3, as DNA: TGTGCCATCAGTGAAGCCGGGGTTTCCAGCAATCAGCCCCAGCATTTT. Translation: CAISEAGVSSNQPQHF.